The source of this T cell receptor beta chain is a study of T cell responses to AZD1222 COVID-19 vaccine. The CDR3 has 15 residues. CDR1 is MNHEY, CDR2 SVGAGI, per germline. This table comes from immunoSEQ multiplex PCR, and its TCRdb copy is limited to in-frame clones, with some not included. The table includes approximately 110,000 clones, 85% to 90% detected once. About this clone itself: An end of the junction does not agree with germline; a read error may underlie this.

V usage is TRBV6-5 and J usage is TRBJ1-6; D not resolved. Sequences were derived from peripheral blood, sampled on day 0 of AZD1222 vaccination. The receptor was isolated from an adult in good health. The DNA of the CDR3 is TGTGCCAGCTGCTGCCCGCTCGGATATAGTTCACCCCTCCACTTT. Translated: CASCCPLGYSSPLHF.